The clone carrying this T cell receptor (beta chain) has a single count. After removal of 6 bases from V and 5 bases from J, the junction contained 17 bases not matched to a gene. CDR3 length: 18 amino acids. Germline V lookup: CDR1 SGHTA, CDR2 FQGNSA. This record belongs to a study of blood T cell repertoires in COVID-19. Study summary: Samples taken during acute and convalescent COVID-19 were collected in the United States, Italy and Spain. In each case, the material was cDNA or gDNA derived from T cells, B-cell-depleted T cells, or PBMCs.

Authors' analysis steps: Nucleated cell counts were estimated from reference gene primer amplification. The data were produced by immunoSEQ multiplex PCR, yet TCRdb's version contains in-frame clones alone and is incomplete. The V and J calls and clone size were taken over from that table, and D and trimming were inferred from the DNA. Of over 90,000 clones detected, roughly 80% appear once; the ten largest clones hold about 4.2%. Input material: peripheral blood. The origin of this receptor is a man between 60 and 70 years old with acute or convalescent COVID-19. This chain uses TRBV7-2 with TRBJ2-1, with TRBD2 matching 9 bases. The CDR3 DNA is TGTGCCAGCAGTCGTTTACTAGCGGGCCAAAGGGGGAACAATGAGCAGTTCTTC. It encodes CASSRLLAGQRGNNEQFF. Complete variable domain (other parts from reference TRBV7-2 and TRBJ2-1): GAGVSQSPSNKVTEKGKDVELRCDPISGHTALYWYRQSLGQGLEFLIYFQGNSAPDKSGLPSDRFSAERTGGSVSTLTIQRTQQEDSAVYLCASSRLLAGQRGNNEQFFGPGTRLTVL.